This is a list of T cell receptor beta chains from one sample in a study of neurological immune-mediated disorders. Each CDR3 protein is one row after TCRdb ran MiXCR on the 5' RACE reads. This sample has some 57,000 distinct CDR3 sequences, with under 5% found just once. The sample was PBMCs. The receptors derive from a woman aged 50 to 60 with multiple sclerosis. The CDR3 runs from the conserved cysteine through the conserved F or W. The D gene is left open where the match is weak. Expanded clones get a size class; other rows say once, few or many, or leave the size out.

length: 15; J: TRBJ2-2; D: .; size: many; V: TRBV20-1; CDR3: CSARDLRQFSGELFF; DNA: TGCAGTGCTAGAGATCTTAGACAGTTCAGCGGGGAGCTGTTTTTT
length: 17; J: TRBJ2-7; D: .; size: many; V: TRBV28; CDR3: CASSPQTGRSFSYEQYF; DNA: TGTGCCAGCAGTCCTCAGACAGGTCGTTCCTTTTCCTACGAGCAGTACTTC
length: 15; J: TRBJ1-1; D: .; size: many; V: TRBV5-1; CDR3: CASSSVDRANTEAFF; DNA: TGCGCCAGCAGCTCAGTGGACAGAGCGAACACTGAAGCTTTCTTT
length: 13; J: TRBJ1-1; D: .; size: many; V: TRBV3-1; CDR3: CASSSTHATEAFF; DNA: TGTGCCAGCAGTTCTACCCACGCCACTGAAGCTTTCTTT
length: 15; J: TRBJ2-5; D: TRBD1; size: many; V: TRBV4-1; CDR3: CASSQWDRGQETQYF; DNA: TGCGCCAGCAGCCAGTGGGACAGGGGGCAAGAGACCCAGTACTTC
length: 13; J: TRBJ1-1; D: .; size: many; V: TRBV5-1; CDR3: CASSPILDTEAFF; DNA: TGCGCCAGCAGCCCCATTTTGGACACTGAAGCTTTCTTT
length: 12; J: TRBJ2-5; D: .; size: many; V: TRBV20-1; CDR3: CSASGLKETQYF; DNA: TGCAGTGCTAGCGGCTTAAAAGAGACCCAGTACTTC
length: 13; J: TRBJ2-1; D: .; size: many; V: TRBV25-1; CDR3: CASSAQGPQEQFF; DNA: TGTGCCAGCAGTGCACAGGGTCCCCAGGAGCAGTTCTTC
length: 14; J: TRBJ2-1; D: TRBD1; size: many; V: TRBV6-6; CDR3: CASSYGQVYNEQFF; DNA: TGTGCCAGCAGTTACGGACAGGTCTACAATGAGCAGTTCTTC
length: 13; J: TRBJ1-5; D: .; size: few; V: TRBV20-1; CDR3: CSAPYPGPQPQNF; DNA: TGCAGTGCCCCTTACCCGGGTCCTCAGCCCCAGAATTTT
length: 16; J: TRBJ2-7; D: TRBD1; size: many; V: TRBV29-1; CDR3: CSAHSLGTGSSYEQYF; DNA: TGCAGCGCCCATTCGTTAGGGACAGGGAGCTCCTACGAGCAGTACTTC
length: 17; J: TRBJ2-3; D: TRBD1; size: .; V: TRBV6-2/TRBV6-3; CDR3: CASSYQQQGIGPDTQYF; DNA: TGTGCCAGCAGCTACCAACAACAGGGGATAGGCCCAGATACGCAGTATTTT
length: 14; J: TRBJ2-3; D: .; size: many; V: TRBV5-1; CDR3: CASSLGHRTDTQYF; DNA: TGCGCCAGCAGCTTGGGGCATCGCACAGATACGCAGTATTTT
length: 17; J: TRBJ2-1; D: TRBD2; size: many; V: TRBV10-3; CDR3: CAISESRASGDNNEQFF; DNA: TGTGCCATCAGTGAGTCGAGAGCTAGCGGGGACAACAATGAGCAGTTCTTC
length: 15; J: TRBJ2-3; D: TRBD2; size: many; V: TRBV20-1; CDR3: CSAPLSGVSTDTQYF; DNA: TGCAGTGCTCCATTAAGCGGGGTCAGCACAGATACGCAGTATTTT
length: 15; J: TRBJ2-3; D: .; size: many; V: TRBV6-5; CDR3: CASRNRAIGADTQYF; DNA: TGTGCCAGCAGGAACCGGGCCATTGGGGCAGATACGCAGTATTTT
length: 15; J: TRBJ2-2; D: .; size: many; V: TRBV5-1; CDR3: CASSFMDSTTGELFF; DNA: TGCGCCAGCAGCTTCATGGACTCCACCACCGGGGAGCTGTTTTTT
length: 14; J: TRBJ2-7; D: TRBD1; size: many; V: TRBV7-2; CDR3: CASSFRQGEYEQYF; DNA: TGTGCCAGCAGCTTCAGACAGGGGGAGTACGAGCAGTACTTC
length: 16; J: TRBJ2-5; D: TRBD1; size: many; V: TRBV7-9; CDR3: CASSLSWDRKKETQYF; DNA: TGTGCCAGCAGCTTAAGTTGGGACAGGAAGAAAGAGACCCAGTACTTC
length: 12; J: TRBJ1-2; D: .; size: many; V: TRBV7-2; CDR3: CASSGGSYGYTF; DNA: TGTGCCAGCAGCGGTGGGTCATATGGCTACACCTTC
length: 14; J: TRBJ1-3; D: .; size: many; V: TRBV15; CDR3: CATSRGDSGNTIYF; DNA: TGTGCCACCAGCAGAGGAGACTCTGGAAACACCATATATTTT
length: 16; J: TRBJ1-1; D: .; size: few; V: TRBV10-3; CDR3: CAISESGQPLNTEAFF; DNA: TGTGCCATCAGTGAGTCAGGACAGCCTTTGAACACTGAAGCTTTCTTT
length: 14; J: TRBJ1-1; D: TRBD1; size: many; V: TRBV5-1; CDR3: CASSAGTANTEAFF; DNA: TGCGCCAGCAGCGCGGGGACAGCGAACACTGAAGCTTTCTTT
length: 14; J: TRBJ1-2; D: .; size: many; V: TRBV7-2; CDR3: CASSLGQTPYGYTF; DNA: TGTGCCAGCAGCTTAGGGCAGACGCCCTATGGCTACACCTTC
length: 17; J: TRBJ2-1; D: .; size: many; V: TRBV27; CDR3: CASMRESGIFGYNEQFF; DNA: TGTGCCAGCATGCGGGAATCGGGGATTTTTGGCTACAATGAGCAGTTCTTC
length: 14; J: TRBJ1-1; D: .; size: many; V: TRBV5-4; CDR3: CASSLQGGGTEAFF; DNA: TGTGCCAGCAGCTTGCAGGGAGGGGGCACTGAAGCTTTCTTT
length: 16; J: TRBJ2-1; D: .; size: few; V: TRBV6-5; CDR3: CASKTRRDGYYNEQFF; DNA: TGTGCCAGCAAAACCCGCAGGGACGGATACTACAATGAGCAGTTCTTC
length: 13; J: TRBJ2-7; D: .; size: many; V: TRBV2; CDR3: CVSSVSMTYEQYF; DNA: TGTGTCAGCAGTGTCAGCATGACCTACGAGCAGTACTTC
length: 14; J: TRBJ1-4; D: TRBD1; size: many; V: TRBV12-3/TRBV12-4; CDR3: CASSFDRGGEKLFF; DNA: TGTGCCAGCAGTTTTGACAGGGGAGGTGAAAAACTGTTTTTT
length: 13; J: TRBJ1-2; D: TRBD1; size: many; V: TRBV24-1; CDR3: CATSDNDRDGYTF; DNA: TGTGCCACCAGTGACAACGACAGGGATGGCTACACCTTC
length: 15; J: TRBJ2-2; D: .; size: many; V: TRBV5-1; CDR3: CASKAQVANTGELFF; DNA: TGCGCCAGCAAGGCACAGGTCGCGAACACCGGGGAGCTGTTTTTT
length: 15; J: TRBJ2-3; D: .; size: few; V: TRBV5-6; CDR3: CASRRMGGAENTQYF; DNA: TGTGCCAGCAGGAGAATGGGGGGGGCGGAAAATACGCAGTATTTT
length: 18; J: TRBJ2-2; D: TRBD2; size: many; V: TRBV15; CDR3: CATSRVTGSGGHTGELFF; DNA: TGTGCCACCAGCAGAGTGACCGGCTCGGGGGGGCACACCGGGGAGCTGTTTTTT
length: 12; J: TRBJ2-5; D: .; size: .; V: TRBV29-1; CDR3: CSVGFQPETQYF; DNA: TGCAGCGTTGGGTTCCAGCCGGAGACCCAGTACTTC
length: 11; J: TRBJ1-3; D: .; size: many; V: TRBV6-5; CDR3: CASSNRNTIYF; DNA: TGTGCCAGCAGTAACCGAAACACCATATATTTT
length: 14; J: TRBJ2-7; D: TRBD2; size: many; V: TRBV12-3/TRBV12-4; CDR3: CASSFGTTGYEQYF; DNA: TGTGCCAGCAGTTTCGGGACTACGGGATACGAGCAGTACTTC
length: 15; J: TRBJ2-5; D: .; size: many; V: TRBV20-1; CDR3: CSAREGAGPGETQYF; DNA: TGCAGTGCTAGAGAGGGCGCCGGGCCCGGAGAGACCCAGTACTTC
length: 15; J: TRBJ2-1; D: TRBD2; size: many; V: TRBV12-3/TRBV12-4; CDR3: CASSPGGAGVNEQFF; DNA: TGTGCCAGCAGTCCCGGGGGGGCCGGGGTCAATGAGCAGTTCTTC
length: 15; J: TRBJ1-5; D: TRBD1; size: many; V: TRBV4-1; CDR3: CASSQLRDSNQPQHF; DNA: TGCGCCAGCAGCCAACTCCGGGACAGTAATCAGCCCCAGCATTTT
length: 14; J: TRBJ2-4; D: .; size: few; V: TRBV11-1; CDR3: CASSNPWDQKIQYF; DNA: TGTGCCAGCAGCAATCCCTGGGACCAAAAAATTCAGTACTTC
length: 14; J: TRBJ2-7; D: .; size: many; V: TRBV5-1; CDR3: CASSLGMGNYEQYF; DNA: TGCGCCAGCAGCTTGGGGATGGGGAACTACGAGCAGTACTTC
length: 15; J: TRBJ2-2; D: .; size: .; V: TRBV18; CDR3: CASSAIRQSTGELFF; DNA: TGTGCCAGCTCAGCCATCCGACAGTCCACCGGGGAGCTGTTTTTT
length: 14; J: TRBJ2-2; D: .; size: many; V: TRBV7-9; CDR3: CASKLDPNTGELFF; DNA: TGTGCCAGTAAATTAGACCCGAACACCGGGGAGCTGTTTTTT
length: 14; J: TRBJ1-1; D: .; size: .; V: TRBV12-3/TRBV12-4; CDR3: CASSLRVPNTEAFF; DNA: TGTGCCAGCAGTTTGCGGGTCCCGAACACTGAAGCTTTCTTT
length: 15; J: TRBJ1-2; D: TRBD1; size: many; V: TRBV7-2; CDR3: CASSLDRGANYGYTF; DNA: TGTGCCAGCAGCTTAGACAGGGGCGCTAACTATGGCTACACCTTC
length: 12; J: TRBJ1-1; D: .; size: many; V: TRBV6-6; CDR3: CASGPWNTEAFF; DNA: TGTGCCAGCGGGCCGTGGAACACTGAAGCTTTCTTT